The 15 T cell receptor beta chains reported below all come from one sample, sequenced in a study of cytomegalovirus exposure and HLA in healthy donors. The PCR had 60 Vbeta and 13 Jbeta primers. Data came from immunoSEQ multiplex PCR; TCRdb stores just in-frame clones and leaves some out. The sample includes some 190,000 clones, around 78% of them seen just once. The specimen was PBMCs. These receptors originate from a man younger than 35 in good health and CMV-seronegative.

The CDR3 protein is CASSLVAGTPGELFF. For the CDR3, the DNA is TGTGCCAGCAGCTTAGTCGCTGGGACACCCGGGGAGCTGTTTTTT. V usage is TRBV7-2 and J usage is TRBJ2-2; maybe TRBD1 (6 bases). The V and J ends lost 1 base and 6 bases respectively, with 12 bases between them. Germline V CDR1 and CDR2: SGHTA, FQGNSA. The CDR3 sequence is 15 residues long.

V and J are TRBV20-1 and TRBJ1-1; TRBD1 might be the D (5 bases). Germline V gene data show CDR1 as DFQATT and CDR2 as SNEGSKA (reference sequence). Trimming stripped 5 bases from V and 10 bases from J, with 11 bases between. The CDR3 length is 10 residues. The CDR3 coding sequence is TGCAGTGCTGGGGCCCCCGGAGCTTTCTTT. Translating it yields CSAGAPGAFF.

There are a few counts of this clone. CDR3 protein: CASGDRGNYEQYF. CDR3 DNA sequence: TGTGCCAGCGGGGACAGGGGGAACTACGAGCAGTACTTC. This chain connects TRBV2 to TRBJ2-7; TRBD1 aligns across 11 bases. The length of the CDR3 is 13 residues. V dropped 8 bases and J dropped 3; count of bases not matched to a gene: 3. From germline, CDR1 is SNHLY and CDR2 FYNNEI.

The count of this clone is one. The chain has TRBV7-9 and TRBJ1-2, with 8 nucleotides matching TRBD1. Unmatched junction bases numbered 3, after V lost 2 bases and J lost 4 bases. CDR1 and CDR2 (germline): SEHNR, FQNEAQ (reference sequence). The CDR3 contains 14 residues. CDR3 nucleotides: TGTGCCAGCAGCTTACCTGACAGGGGCTATGGCTACACCTTC. Translation: CASSLPDRGYGYTF. The whole variable domain, filled in from reference TRBV7-9 and TRBJ1-2, reads DTGVSQNPRHKITKRGQNVTFRCDPISEHNRLYWYRQTLGQGPEFLTYFQNEAQLEKSRLLSDRFSAERPKGSFSTLEIQRTEQGDSAMYLCASSLPDRGYGYTFGSGTRLTVV.

J is TRBJ1-1 and V is TRBV28, with TRBD1 matching over 8 bases. V lost 5 bases, J lost 1 base, and 6 bases stayed unmatched. CDR3 length equals 15 residues. Germline V gives CDR1 MDHEN, CDR2 SYDVKM. In nucleotides, the CDR3 is TGTGCCAGCAGTCCTCAGGGGGCCCCGAACACTGAAGCTTTCTTT. This translates into CASSPQGAPNTEAFF.

The CDR3 bases are TGTGCCAGCAGGAGAGGACTAGCGGGGGAGGGGAGCGATGAGCAGTTCTTC. Amino acid sequence: CASRRGLAGEGSDEQFF. The chain is built from TRBV9 and TRBJ2-1; TRBD2 matches 13 bases. With V trimmed by 5 bases and J by 8 bases, 13 bases remained unmatched. Looked up from germline, CDR1 is SGDLS and CDR2 is YYNGEE. CDR3 size: 17 residues.

V usage is TRBV6-1 and J usage is TRBJ1-2, with D hard to call. V was shortened by 6 bases and J by 7 bases, with 15 bases between the two germline ends. The CDR3 runs 13 residues. The germline V gene has CDR1 MNHNS and CDR2 SASEGT. CDR3 loop: CASRTAVSGGYTF. The CDR3 region has the DNA TGTGCCAGCAGAACAGCAGTCTCCGGTGGCTACACCTTC.

The V call is TRBV11-2, the J call TRBJ1-1, with D maybe TRBD1 (5 bases). Trimming left V 3 bases short and J 4 bases short, with 9 bases between. From germline, CDR1 is SGHAT and CDR2 FQNNGV. The CDR3 is 13 amino acids. CDR3 sequence reads: CASSFAGPTEAFF. The CDR3 coding sequence is TGTGCCAGCAGCTTCGCGGGGCCCACTGAAGCTTTCTTT.

This chain connects TRBV30 to TRBJ1-1; D is unclear. This CDR3 is built from 13 residues. The ends were cut back, 2 bases at V and 2 bases at J, with 9 bases in the middle. Germline lookup yields CDR1 GTSNPN and CDR2 SVGIG (reference sequence). CDR3 protein: CAWSTEANTEAFF. The CDR3, as DNA: TGTGCCTGGAGTACGGAGGCAAACACTGAAGCTTTCTTT.

V gene TRBV5-1 combines with J gene TRBJ2-6; TRBD2 agrees at 8 bases. Germline V CDR1 and CDR2: SGHRS, YFSETQ. The CDR3 is 17 residues long. Trimming at V came to 4 bases and at J to 2 bases, leaving 8 bases not matched to a gene. Written as DNA, the CDR3 is TGCGCCAGCAGCATTTCGCGGGGGGCGGCTGGGGCCAACGTCCTGACTTTC. Amino acid sequence: CASSISRGAAGANVLTF.

DNA for the CDR3: TGTGCCAGCAGCCGGGACAGGGTTAGCGAGCAGTACTTC. This gives the protein CASSRDRVSEQYF. The V and J genes are TRBV9 and TRBJ2-7, with 9 bases that match TRBD1. V lost 4 bases, J lost 6 bases, and 5 bases stayed unmatched. CDR1 SGDLS and CDR2 YYNGEE come from the germline V gene. CDR3 length: 13 amino acids. The entire variable domain, with the rest obtained from reference TRBV9 and TRBJ2-7, is as follows: DSGVTQTPKHLITATGQRVTLRCSPRSGDLSVYWYQQSLDQGLQFLIQYYNGEERAKGNILERFSAQQFPDLHSELNLSSLELGDSALYFCASSRDRVSEQYFGPGTRLTVT.

The rearrangement links TRBV6-1 to TRBJ1-4, with 9 positions matching TRBD1. This CDR3 region has 15 residues. Trimming removed 5 bases from V and 11 bases from J; junction bases left unmatched: 12. Germline V gene lookup returns CDR1 MNHNS and CDR2 SASEGT. CDR3 bases: TGTGCCAGCAGTTCTAAAACCGGGACAGGGCAGAAACTGTTTTTT. This translates into CASSSKTGTGQKLFF.

This clone occurred once. The rearrangement joins TRBV30 to TRBJ1-5, with 10 bases that match TRBD1. The ends lost 7 bases at V and 4 bases at J; junction bases unmatched: 7. Germline values: CDR1 GTSNPN, CDR2 SVGIG (reference sequence). The CDR3 loop spans 14 amino acids. DNA for the CDR3: TGTGCCTTGGAGACAGGGGGCAGGAATCAGCCCCAGCATTTT. Its protein is CALETGGRNQPQHF.

This chain links TRBV10-2 with TRBJ2-5; the D gene is possibly TRBD1 (6 bases). This CDR3 comprises 12 residues. The V and J ends lost 10 bases and 2 bases respectively, with 11 bases between them. Germline CDR1 reads WSHSY; CDR2 reads SAAADI. CDR3 DNA: TGCGCCACCAGACAGGTTCAAGAGACCCAGTACTTC. This codes for CATRQVQETQYF.

The genes are TRBV7-2 and TRBJ2-2; TRBD2 agrees at 7 bases. V gave up 5 bases and J gave up 6 bases; unmatched junction bases: 6. Germline V gene lookup returns CDR1 SGHTA and CDR2 FQGNSA. The CDR3 spans 14 residues. CDR3 nucleotide sequence: TGTGCCAGCAGCGTAACTAGCGTACCCGGGGAGCTGTTTTTT. Translation: CASSVTSVPGELFF.